The source of this T cell receptor (beta chain) is a study of early T cells in non-severe SARS-CoV-2 infection (TCRdb year 2021). As for the study more broadly: TCR sequencing used bulk RNA from unsorted whole blood, so alpha and beta chains could not be paired. Overall study results and their limits: Matching against VDJdb was skewed toward anti-spike CD8 responses, likely underestimated virus-specific expansions, and missed private and CD4 specificities.

A remark on this clonotype: It has no known antigen specificity. Base qualities are missing; no much larger clone stands one base away.

Counted from cysteine to phenylalanine, this CDR3 has 17 amino acids. Kept here is only the CDR3 DNA, which spans 51 bases and is read in frame from base 1. V is clipped by 2 bases and J by 3 bases, and the sequence between their germline boundaries is 17 bases long. The germline V gene sets CDR1 to MGHDK and CDR2 to SYGVNS. Library creation used 5' RACE. Sequencing relied on a NextSeq 500. In the TCR library protocol, unique molecular identifiers were attached to individual cDNA molecules to correct for PCR bias and sequencing error. Both TCR alpha and beta chains were sequenced, and tight co-correlation was observed between alpha and beta sequence abundances in each sample. The authors' pipeline ran thus. V gene, J gene and CDR3 annotation of TCR sequences was performed with Decombinator V4. Expanded TCRs were defined as changing significantly between any two time points under a Poisson model with p below 0.0001. TCR abundances were normalised to the total number of TCRs sequenced per sample and expressed as counts per million. MAIT TCRs were defined by TRAV1-2 paired with TRAJ12, TRAJ20 or TRAJ33, and iNKT TCRs by TRAV10 paired with TRAJ18. VDJdb, accessed 1 November 2021, was searched for CMV, EBV and SARS-CoV-2 annotated TCRs, excluding TCRs annotated for multiple antigens. TCRdb ran its own pipeline on the public reads, namely fastp trimming at Q25 and MiXCR clone calling, and kept in-frame beta chains. Duplicate CDR3 protein sequences are folded into a single record with the most common DNA and genes. The V and J calls shown here were made by TCRdb, not taken from the authors' results. A total of some 80,000 distinct CDR3 sequences appear in this sample, about 13% of them only once. The ten biggest clones cover approximately 1.3% of the sample.

Set within a cohort of healthcare workers in London, UK, this nested case-control study involved weekly PCR testing of nasopharyngeal swabs along with blood sampling. Healthcare workers were recruited between 23 and 31 March 2020, during the week of the UK lockdown, and were followed weekly for up to roughly 15 weeks. The clonotype originates from an adult who was a healthcare worker with PCR-confirmed SARS-CoV-2 infection or an uninfected control (not recorded which). The sequenced material came from whole blood. The chain was built from TRBV25-1 and TRBJ1-5, with TRBD1 as a weak D call on 6 bases. DNA sequence: TGTGCCAGCAGTGAAGGGGGCTTGGGCGGGCACAATCAGCCCCAGCATTTT. Translated, it gives CASSEGGLGGHNQPQHF.